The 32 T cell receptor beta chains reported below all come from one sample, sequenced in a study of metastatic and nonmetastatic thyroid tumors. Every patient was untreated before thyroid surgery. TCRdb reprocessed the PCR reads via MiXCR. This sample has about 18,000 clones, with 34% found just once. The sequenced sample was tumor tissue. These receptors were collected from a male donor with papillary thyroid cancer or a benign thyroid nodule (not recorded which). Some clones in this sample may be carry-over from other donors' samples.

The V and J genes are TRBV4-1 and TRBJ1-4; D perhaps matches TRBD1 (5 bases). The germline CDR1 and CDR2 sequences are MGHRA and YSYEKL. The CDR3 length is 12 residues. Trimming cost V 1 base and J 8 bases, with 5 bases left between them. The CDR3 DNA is TGCGCCAGCAGCCAAGGGGGGGAAAAACTGTTTTTT. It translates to CASSQGGEKLFF.

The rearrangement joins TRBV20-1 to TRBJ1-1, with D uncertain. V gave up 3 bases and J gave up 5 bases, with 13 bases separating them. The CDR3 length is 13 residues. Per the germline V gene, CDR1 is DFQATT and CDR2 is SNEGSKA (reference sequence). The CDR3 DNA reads TGCAGTGCTAGGAGCGCGATGTGGACTGAAGCTTTCTTT. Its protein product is CSARSAMWTEAFF.

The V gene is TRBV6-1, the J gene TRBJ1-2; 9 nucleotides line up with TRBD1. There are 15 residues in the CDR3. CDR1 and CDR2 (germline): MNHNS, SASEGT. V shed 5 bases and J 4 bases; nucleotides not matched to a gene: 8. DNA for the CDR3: TGTGCCAGCAGTAAGCGGACAGGGGCCCCCTATGGCTACACCTTC. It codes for CASSKRTGAPYGYTF.

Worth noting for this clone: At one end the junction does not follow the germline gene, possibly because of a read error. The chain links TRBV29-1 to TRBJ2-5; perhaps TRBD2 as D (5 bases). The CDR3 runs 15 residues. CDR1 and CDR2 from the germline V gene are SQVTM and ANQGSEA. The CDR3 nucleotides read TGCATCGTTGGCGACGTCGGAGGCCTAGAAGAGACCCAGTACTTC. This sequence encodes CIVGDVGGLEETQYF.

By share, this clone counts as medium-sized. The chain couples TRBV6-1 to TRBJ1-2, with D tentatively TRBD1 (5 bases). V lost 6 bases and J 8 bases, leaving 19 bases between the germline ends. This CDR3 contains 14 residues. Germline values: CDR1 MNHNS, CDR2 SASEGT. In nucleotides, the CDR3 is TGTGCCAGCAGGACCATTAACGGGGCTCGGGGCTACACCTTC. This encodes CASRTINGARGYTF.

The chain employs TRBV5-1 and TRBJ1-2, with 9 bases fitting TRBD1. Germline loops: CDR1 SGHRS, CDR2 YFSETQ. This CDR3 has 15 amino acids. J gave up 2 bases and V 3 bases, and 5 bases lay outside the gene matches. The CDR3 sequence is CASSWGDRDNYGYTF. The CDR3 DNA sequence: TGCGCCAGCAGCTGGGGGGACAGGGACAACTATGGCTACACCTTC.

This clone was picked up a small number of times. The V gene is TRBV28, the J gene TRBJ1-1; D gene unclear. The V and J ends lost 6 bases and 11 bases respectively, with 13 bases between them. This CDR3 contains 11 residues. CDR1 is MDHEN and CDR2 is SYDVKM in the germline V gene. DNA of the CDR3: TGTGCCAGCAGCAACGCGTACATGGCTTTCTTT. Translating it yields CASSNAYMAFF.

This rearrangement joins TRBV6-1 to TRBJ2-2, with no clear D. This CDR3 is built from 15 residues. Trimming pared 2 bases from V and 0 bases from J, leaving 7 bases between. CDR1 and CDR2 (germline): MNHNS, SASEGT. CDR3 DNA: TGTGCCAGCAGTGAAACGATAGCGAACACCGGGGAGCTGTTTTTT. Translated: CASSETIANTGELFF.

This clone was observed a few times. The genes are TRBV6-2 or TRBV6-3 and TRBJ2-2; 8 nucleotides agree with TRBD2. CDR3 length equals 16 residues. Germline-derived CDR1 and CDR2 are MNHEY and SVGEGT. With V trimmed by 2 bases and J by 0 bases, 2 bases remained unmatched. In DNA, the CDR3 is TGTGCCAGCAGTTACGGCGGGAGGTCGAACACCGGGGAGCTGTTTTTT. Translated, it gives CASSYGGRSNTGELFF.

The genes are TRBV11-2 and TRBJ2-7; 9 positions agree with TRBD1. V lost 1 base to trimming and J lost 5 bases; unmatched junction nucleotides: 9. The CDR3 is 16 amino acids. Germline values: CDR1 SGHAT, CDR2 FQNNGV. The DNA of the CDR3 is TGTGCCAGCAGCTTAGGCGGGACAGGGCTTATTGACGAGCAGTACTTC. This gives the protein CASSLGGTGLIDEQYF. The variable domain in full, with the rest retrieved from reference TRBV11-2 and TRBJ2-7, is EAGVAQSPRYKIIEKRQSVAFWCNPISGHATLYWYQQILGQGPKLLIQFQNNGVVDDSQLPKDRFSAERLKGVDSTLKIQPAKLEDSAVYLCASSLGGTGLIDEQYFGPGTRLTVT.

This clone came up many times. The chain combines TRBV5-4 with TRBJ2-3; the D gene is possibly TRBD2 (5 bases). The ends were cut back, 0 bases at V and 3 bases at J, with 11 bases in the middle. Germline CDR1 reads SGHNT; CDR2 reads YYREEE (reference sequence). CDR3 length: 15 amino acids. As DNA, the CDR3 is TGTGCCAGCAGCTTGGTTCCTAGCCAGACAGATACGCAGTATTTT. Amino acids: CASSLVPSQTDTQYF.

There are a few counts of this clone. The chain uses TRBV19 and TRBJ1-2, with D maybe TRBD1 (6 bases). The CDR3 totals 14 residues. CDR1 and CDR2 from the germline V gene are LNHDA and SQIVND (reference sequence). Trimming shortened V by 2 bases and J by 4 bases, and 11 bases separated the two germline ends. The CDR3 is CASSIQGTPYGYTF. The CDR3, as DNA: TGTGCCAGTAGTATACAGGGGACCCCCTATGGCTACACCTTC. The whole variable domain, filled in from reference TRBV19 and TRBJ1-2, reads DGGITQSPKYLFRKEGQNVTLSCEQNLNHDAMYWYRQDPGQGLRLIYYSQIVNDFQKGDIAEGYSVSREKKESFPLTVTSAQKNPTAFYLCASSIQGTPYGYTFGSGTRLTVV.

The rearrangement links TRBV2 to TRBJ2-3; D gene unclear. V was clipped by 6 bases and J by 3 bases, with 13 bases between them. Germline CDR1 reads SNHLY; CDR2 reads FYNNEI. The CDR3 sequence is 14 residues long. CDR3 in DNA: TGTGCCAGCAGCAAACCAGACCCTACAGATACGCAGTATTTT. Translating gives CASSKPDPTDTQYF.

The CDR3 DNA reads TGTGCCAGCTCACCCGGGACCCGTTGGGGATATGAGCAGTACTTC. It codes for CASSPGTRWGYEQYF. The V and J genes are TRBV18 and TRBJ2-7; D may be TRBD1 or TRBD2 (5 bases each). Germline V gene sequence: CDR1 KGHSH, CDR2 LQKENI. Trimming removed 3 bases from V and 7 bases from J, with 19 bases in between. The CDR3 extends over 15 amino acids.

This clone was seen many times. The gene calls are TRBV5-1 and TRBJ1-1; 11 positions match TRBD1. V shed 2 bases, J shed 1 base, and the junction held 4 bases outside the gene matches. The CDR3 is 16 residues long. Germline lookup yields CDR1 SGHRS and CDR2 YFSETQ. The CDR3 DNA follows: TGCGCCAGCAGCTTCTCCGGGACAGGGGGGAACACTGAAGCTTTCTTT. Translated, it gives CASSFSGTGGNTEAFF.

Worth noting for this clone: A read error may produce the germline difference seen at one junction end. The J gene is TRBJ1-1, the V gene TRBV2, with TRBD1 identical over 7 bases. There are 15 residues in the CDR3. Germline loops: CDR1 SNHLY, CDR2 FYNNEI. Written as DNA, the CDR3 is TGTGCCAGCAGTGTTCAGGGGGTAAGAGGCACTGTAGCTTTCTTT. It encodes CASSVQGVRGTVAFF. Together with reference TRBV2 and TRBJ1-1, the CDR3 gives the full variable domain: EPEVTQTPSHQVTQMGQEVILRCVPISNHLYFYWYRQILGQKVEFLVSFYNNEISEKSEIFDDQFSVERPDGSNFTLKIRSTKLEDSAMYFCASSVQGVRGTVAFFGQGTRLTVV.

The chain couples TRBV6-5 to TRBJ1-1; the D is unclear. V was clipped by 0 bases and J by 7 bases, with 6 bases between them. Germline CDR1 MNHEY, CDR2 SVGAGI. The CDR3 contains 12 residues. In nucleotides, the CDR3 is TGTGCCAGCAGTTACTCCGGGTATGAAGCTTTCTTT. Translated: CASSYSGYEAFF.

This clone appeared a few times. The CDR3 is CASSQGGGPPYDHYF. Written as DNA, the CDR3 is TGTGCCAGTAGTCAGGGGGGCGGGCCTCCGTACGATCATTACTTC. The chain links TRBV19 to TRBJ2-7; tentatively, D is TRBD1 (7 bases). Germline V gene sequence: CDR1 LNHDA, CDR2 SQIVND (reference sequence). The CDR3 totals 15 residues. V shed 5 bases and J shed 13 bases, with 27 bases lying between them.

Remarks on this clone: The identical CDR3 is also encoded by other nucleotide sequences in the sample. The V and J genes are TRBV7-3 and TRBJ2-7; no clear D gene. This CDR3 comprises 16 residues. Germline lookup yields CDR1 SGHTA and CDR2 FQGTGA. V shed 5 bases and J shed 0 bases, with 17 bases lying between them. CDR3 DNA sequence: TGTGCCAGCAGCCACTACGGTGAGCCTGGCTCCTACGAGCAGTACTTC. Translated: CASSHYGEPGSYEQYF.

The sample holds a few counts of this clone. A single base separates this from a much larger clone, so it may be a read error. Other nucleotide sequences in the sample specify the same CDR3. Here the CDR3 DNA reads TGTGCCACCAGCAGAGATAGGGTACAGGGTGTGACCCAGTACTTC. This sequence encodes CATSRDRVQGVTQYF. This chain uses TRBV15 with TRBJ2-5, with a tentative D call TRBD1 (6 bases). Germline values: CDR1 LNHNV, CDR2 YYDKDF (reference sequence). V dropped 0 bases and J dropped 7 bases, with 15 bases sitting between them. The CDR3 runs to 15 residues.

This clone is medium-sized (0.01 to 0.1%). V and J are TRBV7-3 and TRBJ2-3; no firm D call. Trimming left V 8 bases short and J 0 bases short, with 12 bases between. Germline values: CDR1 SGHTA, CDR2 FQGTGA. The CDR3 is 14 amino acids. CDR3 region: CASGSGHSTDTQYF. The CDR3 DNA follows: TGTGCCAGCGGGTCCGGTCATAGCACAGATACGCAGTATTTT.

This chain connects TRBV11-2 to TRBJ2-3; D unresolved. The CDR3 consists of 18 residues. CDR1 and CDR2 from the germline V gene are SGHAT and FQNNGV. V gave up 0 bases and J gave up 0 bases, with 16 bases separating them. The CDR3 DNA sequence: TGTGCCAGCAGCTTAGAATCCGTGACCGTGAGAAGCACAGATACGCAGTATTTT. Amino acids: CASSLESVTVRSTDTQYF.

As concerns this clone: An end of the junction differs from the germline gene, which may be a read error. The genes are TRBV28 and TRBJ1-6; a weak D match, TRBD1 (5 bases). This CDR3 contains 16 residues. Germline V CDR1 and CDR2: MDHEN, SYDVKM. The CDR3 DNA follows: TGTGCCAGCAGTCTTGATCCGGACACCCGGAATTCACTCCTCCACTTT. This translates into CASSLDPDTRNSLLHF. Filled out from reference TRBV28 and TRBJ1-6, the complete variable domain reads DVKVTQSSRYLVKRTGEKVFLECVQDMDHENMFWYRQDPGLGLRLIYFSYDVKMKEKGDIPEGYSVSREKKERFSLILESASTNQTSMYLCASSLDPDTRNSLLHFGNGTRLTVT.

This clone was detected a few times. The CDR3 DNA reads as TGTGCCTGCCAGGGCACCGGGGAGCTGTTTTTT. Its protein is CACQGTGELFF. The chain employs TRBV15 and TRBJ2-2, with D tentatively TRBD1 (5 bases). This CDR3 is built from 11 residues. Germline CDR1 is LNHNV and CDR2 is YYDKDF (reference sequence). The V and J ends lost 11 bases and 4 bases respectively, with 8 bases between them.

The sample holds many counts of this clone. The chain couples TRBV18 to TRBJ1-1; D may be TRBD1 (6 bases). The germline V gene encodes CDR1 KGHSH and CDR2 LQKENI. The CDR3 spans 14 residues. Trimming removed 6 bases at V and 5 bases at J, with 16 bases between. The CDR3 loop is CASSLGDRRTEAFF. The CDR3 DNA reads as TGTGCCAGCTCCCTTGGAGACAGGAGAACTGAAGCTTTCTTT.

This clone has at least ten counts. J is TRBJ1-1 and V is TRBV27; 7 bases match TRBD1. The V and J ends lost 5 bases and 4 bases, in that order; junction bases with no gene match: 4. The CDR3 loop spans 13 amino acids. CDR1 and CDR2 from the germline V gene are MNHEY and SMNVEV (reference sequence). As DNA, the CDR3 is TGTGCCAGCAGTGTTCAGGGGGTCACTGAAGCTTTCTTT. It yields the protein CASSVQGVTEAFF.

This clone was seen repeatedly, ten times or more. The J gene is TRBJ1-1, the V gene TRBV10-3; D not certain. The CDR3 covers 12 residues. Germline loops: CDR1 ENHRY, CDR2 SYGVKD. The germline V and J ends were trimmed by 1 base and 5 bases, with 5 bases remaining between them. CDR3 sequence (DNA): TGTGCCATCAGTGAGTACGAAACTGAAGCTTTCTTT. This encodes CAISEYETEAFF.

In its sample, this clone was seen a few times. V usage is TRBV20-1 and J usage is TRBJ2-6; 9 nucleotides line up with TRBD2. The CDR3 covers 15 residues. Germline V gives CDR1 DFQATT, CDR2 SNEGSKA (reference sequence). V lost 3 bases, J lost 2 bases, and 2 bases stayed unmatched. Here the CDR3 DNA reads TGCAGTGCTAGGCGGGAGGGCCCTGGGGCCAACGTCCTGACTTTC. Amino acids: CSARREGPGANVLTF.

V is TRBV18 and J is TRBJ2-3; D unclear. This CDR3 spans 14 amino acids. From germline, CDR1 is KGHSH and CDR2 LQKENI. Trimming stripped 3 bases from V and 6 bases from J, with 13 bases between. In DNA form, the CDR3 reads TGTGCCAGCTCACCTGAGACGGTTAAGGATACGCAGTATTTT. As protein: CASSPETVKDTQYF.

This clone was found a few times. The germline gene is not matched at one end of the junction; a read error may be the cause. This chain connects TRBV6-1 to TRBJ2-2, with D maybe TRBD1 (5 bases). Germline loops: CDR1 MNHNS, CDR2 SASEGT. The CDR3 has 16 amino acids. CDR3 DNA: TGTGCCATCAGTTCGTTGGACATCGCGAACACCGGGGAGCTGTTTTTT. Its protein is CAISSLDIANTGELFF.

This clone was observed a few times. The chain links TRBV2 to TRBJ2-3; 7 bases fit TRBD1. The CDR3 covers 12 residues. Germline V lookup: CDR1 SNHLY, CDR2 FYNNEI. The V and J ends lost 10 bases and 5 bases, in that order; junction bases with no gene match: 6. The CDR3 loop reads CATKGGQDTQYF. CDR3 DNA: TGTGCCACCAAAGGGGGCCAAGATACGCAGTATTTT.

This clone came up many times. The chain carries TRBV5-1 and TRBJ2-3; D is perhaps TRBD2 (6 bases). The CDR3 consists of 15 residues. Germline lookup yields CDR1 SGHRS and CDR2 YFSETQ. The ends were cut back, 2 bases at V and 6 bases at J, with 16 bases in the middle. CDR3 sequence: CASSFQGLEWDTQYF. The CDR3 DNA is TGCGCCAGCAGCTTTCAGGGACTCGAGTGGGATACGCAGTATTTT.